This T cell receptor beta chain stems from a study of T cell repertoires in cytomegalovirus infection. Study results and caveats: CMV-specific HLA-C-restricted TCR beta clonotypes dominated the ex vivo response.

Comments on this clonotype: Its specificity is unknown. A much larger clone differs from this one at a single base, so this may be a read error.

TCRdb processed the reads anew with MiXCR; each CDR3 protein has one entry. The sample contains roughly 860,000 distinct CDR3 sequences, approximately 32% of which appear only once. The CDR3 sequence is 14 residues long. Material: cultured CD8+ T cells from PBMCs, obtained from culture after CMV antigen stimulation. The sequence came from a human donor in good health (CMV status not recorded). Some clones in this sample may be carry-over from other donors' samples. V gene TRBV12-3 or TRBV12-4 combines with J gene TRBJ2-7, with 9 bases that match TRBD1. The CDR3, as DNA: TGTGCCAACAGTTTTTGGGACAGGGTCTACGAGCAGTACTTC. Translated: CANSFWDRVYEQYF.